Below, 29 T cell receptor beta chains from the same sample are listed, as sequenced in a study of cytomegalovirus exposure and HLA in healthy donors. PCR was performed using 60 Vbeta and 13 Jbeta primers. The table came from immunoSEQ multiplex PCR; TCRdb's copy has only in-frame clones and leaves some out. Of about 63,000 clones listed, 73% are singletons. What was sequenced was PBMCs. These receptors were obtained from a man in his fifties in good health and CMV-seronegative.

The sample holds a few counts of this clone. The CDR3 nucleotides are TGTGCCAGCAGCTTAGTTGGGACAGGGGGCGGCTATGGCTACACCTTC. Amino acid sequence: CASSLVGTGGGYGYTF. The chain carries TRBV7-9 and TRBJ1-2; TRBD1 matches 12 bases. The germline V gene encodes CDR1 SEHNR and CDR2 FQNEAQ (reference sequence). The CDR3 sequence is 16 residues long. With V trimmed by 1 base and J by 4 bases, 4 bases remained unmatched.

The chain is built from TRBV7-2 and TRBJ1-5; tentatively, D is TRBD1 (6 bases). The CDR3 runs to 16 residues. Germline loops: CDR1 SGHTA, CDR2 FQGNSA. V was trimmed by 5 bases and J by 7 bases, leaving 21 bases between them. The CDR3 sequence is CASSEPTWTVGQPQHF. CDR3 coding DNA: TGTGCCAGCAGCGAACCGACGTGGACAGTTGGACAGCCCCAGCATTTT.

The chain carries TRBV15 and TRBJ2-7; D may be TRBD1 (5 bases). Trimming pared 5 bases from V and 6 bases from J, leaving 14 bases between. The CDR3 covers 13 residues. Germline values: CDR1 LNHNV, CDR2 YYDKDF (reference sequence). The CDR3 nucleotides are TGTGCCACCAGCTATCAGGGATCCCCCGAGCAGTACTTC. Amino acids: CATSYQGSPEQYF.

The CDR3 DNA follows: TGCGCCAGCAGCCCGGGGGGAGGGCCCTACAATGAGCAGTTCTTC. Its protein product is CASSPGGGPYNEQFF. The chain is built from TRBV5-1 and TRBJ2-1; TRBD2 matches 7 bases. The CDR3 consists of 15 residues. Per germline, CDR1 SGHRS and CDR2 YFSETQ. The V and J ends lost 4 bases and 2 bases, in that order; junction bases with no gene match: 6.

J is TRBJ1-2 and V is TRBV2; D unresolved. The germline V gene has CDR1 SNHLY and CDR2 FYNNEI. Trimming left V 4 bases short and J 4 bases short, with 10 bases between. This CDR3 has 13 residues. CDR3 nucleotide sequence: TGTGCCAGCAGTGGGGGAGGTGGCTATGGCTACACCTTC. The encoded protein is CASSGGGGYGYTF.

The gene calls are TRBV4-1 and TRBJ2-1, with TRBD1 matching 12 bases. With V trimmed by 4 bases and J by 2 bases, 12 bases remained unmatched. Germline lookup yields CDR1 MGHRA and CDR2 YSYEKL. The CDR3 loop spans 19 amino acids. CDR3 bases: TGCGCCAGCAGCCCGTTTGGGACAGGGGGCTTAGTGGCCTACAATGAGCAGTTCTTC. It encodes CASSPFGTGGLVAYNEQFF.

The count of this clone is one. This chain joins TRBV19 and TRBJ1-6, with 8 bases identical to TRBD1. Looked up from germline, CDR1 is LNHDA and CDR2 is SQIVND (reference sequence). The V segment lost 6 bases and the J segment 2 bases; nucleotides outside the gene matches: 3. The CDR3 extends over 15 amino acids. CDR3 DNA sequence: TGTGCCAGTAGGGAGACAGGGGCCTATAATTCACCCCTCCACTTT. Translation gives CASRETGAYNSPLHF.

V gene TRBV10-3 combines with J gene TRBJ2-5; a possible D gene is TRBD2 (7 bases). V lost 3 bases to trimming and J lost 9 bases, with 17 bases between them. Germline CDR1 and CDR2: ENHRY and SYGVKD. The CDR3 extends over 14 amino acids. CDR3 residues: CAISERGAGRSQYF. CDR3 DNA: TGTGCCATCAGTGAAAGGGGGGCCGGGAGGTCCCAGTACTTC.

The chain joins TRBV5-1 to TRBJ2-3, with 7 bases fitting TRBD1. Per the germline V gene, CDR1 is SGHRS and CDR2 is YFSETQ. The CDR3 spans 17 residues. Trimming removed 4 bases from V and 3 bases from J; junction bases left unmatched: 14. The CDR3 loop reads CASSEGYRGQRTDTQYF. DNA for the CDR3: TGCGCCAGCAGCGAAGGGTACAGGGGCCAGAGAACAGATACGCAGTATTTT.

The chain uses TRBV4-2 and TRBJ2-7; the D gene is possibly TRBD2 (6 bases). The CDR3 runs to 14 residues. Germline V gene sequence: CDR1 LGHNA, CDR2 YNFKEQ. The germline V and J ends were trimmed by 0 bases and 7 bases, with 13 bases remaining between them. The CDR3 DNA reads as TGTGCCAGCAGCCAAGACGGAGGGGTCGGGGAGCAGTACTTC. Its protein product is CASSQDGGVGEQYF.

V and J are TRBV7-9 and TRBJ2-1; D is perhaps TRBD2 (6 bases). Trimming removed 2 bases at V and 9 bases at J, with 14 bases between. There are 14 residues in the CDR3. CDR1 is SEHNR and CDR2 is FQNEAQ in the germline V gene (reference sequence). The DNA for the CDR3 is TGTGCCAGCAGCTTATACGGGGAGGAGGGTGAGCAGTTCTTC. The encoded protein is CASSLYGEEGEQFF.

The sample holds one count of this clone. The CDR3 DNA is TGTGCCATAAAAGACAGGAAAGAGACCCAGTACTTC. Residues: CAIKDRKETQYF. The chain is built from TRBV10-3 and TRBJ2-5, with D perhaps matching TRBD1 (6 bases). In germline, CDR1 is ENHRY, CDR2 SYGVKD. V shed 9 bases and J shed 3 bases, with 11 bases lying between them. The CDR3 is made up of 12 amino acids.

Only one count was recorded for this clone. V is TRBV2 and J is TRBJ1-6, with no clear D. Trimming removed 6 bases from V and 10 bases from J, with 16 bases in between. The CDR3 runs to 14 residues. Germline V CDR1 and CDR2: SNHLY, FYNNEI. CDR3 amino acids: CASSPTPGSSPLHF. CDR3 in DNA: TGTGCCAGCAGCCCTACCCCCGGGAGCTCACCCCTCCACTTT.

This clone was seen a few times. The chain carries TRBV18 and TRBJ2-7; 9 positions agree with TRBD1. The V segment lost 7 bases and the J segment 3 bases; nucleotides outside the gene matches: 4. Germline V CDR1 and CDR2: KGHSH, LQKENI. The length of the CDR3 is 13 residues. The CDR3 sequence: CASLPTGGYEQYF. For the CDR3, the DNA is TGTGCCAGCTTACCGACAGGGGGCTACGAGCAGTACTTC.

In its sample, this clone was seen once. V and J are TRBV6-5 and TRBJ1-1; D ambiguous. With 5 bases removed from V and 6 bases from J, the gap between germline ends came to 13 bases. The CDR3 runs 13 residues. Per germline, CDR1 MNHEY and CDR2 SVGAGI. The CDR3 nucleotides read TGTGCCAGCAGTAGCCTCGGGGTTGCTGAAGCTTTCTTT. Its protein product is CASSSLGVAEAFF.

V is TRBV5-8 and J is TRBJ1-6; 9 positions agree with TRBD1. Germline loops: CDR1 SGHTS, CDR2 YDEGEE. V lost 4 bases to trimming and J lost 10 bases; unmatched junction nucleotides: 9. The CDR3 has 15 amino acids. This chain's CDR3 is CASSASGTGSSPLHF. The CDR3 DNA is TGTGCCAGCAGCGCTTCCGGGACAGGGAGCTCACCCCTCCACTTT.

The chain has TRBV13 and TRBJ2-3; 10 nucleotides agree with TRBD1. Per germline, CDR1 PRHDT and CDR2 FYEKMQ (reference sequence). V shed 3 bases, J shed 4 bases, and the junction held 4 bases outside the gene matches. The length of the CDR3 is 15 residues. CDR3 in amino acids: CASSLGQGRADTQYF. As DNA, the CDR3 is TGTGCCAGCAGCTTGGGACAGGGGAGGGCAGATACGCAGTATTTT. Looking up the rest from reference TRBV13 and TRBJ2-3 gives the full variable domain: AAGVIQSPRHLIKEKRETATLKCYPIPRHDTVYWYQQGPGQDPQFLISFYEKMQSDKGSIPDRFSAQQFSDYHSELNMSSLELGDSALYFCASSLGQGRADTQYFGPGTRLTVL.

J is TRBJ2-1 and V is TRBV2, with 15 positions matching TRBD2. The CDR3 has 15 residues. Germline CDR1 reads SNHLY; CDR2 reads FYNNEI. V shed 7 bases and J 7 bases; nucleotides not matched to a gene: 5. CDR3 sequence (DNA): TGTGCCAGCACCGGACTAGCGGGGGGGCCGAATGAGCAGTTCTTC. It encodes CASTGLAGGPNEQFF.

CDR3 nucleotide sequence: TGTGCCAGCAGCTTATTGACAGGGGAGGCTTTCTTT. This gives the protein CASSLLTGEAFF. The chain recombines TRBV7-9 with TRBJ1-1; 8 bases fit TRBD1. The CDR3 consists of 12 residues. Germline loops: CDR1 SEHNR, CDR2 FQNEAQ (reference sequence). Trimming at V came to 2 bases and at J to 11 bases, leaving 4 bases not matched to a gene. The complete variable domain, with remaining parts taken from reference TRBV7-9 and TRBJ1-1, reads DTGVSQNPRHKITKRGQNVTFRCDPISEHNRLYWYRQTLGQGPEFLTYFQNEAQLEKSRLLSDRFSAERPKGSFSTLEIQRTEQGDSAMYLCASSLLTGEAFFGQGTRLTVV.

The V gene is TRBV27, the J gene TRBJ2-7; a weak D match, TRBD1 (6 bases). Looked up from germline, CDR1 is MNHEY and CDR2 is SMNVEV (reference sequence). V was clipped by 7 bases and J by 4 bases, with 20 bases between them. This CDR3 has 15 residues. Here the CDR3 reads CASNPSGQGKYEQYF. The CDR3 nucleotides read TGTGCCAGCAACCCTTCGGGGCAGGGGAAATACGAGCAGTACTTC.

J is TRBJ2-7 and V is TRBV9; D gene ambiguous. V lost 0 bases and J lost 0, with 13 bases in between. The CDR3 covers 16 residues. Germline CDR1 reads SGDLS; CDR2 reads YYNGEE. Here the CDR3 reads CASSVGQVESSYEQYF. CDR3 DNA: TGTGCCAGCAGCGTAGGTCAGGTCGAGAGCTCCTACGAGCAGTACTTC.

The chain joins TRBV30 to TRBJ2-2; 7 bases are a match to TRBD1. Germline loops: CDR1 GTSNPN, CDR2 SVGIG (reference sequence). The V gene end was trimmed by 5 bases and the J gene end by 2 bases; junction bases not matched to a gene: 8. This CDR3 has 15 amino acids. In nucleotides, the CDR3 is TGTGCCTGGGGTCAGGGGGTACATAACACCGGGGAGCTGTTTTTT. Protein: CAWGQGVHNTGELFF.

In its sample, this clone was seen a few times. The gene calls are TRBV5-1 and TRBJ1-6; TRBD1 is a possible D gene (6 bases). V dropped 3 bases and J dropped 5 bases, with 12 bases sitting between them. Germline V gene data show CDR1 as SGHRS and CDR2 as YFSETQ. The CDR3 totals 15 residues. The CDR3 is CASSSETGHNSPLHF. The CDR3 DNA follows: TGCGCCAGCAGCTCCGAAACAGGGCATAATTCACCCCTCCACTTT. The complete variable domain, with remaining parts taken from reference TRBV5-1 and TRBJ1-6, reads KAGVTQTPRYLIKTRGQQVTLSCSPISGHRSVSWYQQTPGQGLQFLFEYFSETQRNKGNFPGRFSGRQFSNSRSEMNVSTLELGDSALYLCASSSETGHNSPLHFGNGTRLTVT.

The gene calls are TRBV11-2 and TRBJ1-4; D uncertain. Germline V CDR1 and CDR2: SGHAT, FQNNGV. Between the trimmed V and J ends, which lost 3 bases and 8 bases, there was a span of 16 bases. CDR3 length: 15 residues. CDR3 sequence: CASSFGWPTPEKLFF. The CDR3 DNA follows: TGTGCCAGCAGCTTCGGTTGGCCGACACCCGAAAAACTGTTTTTT.

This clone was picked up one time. The CDR3 nucleotides read TGTGCCAGCAGCTCACTAGCGGGGAGCTCCTACGAGCAGTACTTC. It yields the protein CASSSLAGSSYEQYF. V is TRBV7-8 and J is TRBJ2-7; 10 nucleotides line up with TRBD2. Losses at the gene ends were 4 bases for V and 0 bases for J; bases not matched to a gene: 3. The V gene's germline CDR1 is SGHVS and CDR2 FQNEAQ. The CDR3 spans 15 residues.

CDR3 in amino acids: CASNFLTLRDEQYF. For the CDR3, the DNA is TGTGCCAGCAATTTTTTGACCTTACGGGATGAGCAGTACTTC. The J gene is TRBJ2-7, the V gene TRBV2; D is possibly TRBD2 (5 bases). V was pared by 7 bases and J by 7 bases, with 20 bases between. Germline assignment: CDR1 SNHLY and CDR2 FYNNEI. This CDR3 is 14 amino acids long.

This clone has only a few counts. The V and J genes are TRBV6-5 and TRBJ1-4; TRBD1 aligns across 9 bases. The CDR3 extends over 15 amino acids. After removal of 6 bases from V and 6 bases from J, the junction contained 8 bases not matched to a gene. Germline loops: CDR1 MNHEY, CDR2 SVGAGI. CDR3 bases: TGTGCCAGCAGCAGGGGACAGGGCCTATATGAAAAACTGTTTTTT. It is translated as CASSRGQGLYEKLFF.

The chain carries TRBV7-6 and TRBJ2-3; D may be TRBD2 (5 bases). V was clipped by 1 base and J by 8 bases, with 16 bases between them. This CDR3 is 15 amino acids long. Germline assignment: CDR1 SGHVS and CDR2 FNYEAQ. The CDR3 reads CASSLGTPTAGTQYF. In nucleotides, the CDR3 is TGTGCCAGCAGCTTAGGGACTCCCACTGCCGGTACGCAGTATTTT.

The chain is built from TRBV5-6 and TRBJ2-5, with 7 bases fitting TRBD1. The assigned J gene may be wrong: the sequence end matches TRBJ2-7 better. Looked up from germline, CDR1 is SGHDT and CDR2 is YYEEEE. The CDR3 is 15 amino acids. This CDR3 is CASSLWTGPTYEQYF. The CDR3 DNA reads TGTGCCAGCAGCTTGTGGACAGGCCCCACCTACGAGCAGTACTTC.